This TCR beta chain stems from a study of T cell changes during pregnancy in multiple sclerosis. V shed 2 bases and J shed 5 bases, with 13 bases lying between them. The CDR3 spans 13 residues. Per germline, CDR1 SQVTM and CDR2 ANQGSEA. Profiling relied on immunoSEQ multiplex PCR, and the TCRdb table lists in-frame clones only, not all of them. The table has roughly 40,000 clones, 94% seen once. The rearrangement uses TRBV29-1 and TRBJ2-7; the D is unclear. This TCR was recovered from a female donor with multiple sclerosis, enrolled in a pregnancy study. The sample consisted of peripheral blood, taken in the third trimester of pregnancy. The CDR3 sequence is CSVEILWAHEQYF. CDR3 DNA: TGCAGCGTTGAAATTTTATGGGCGCACGAGCAGTACTTC.